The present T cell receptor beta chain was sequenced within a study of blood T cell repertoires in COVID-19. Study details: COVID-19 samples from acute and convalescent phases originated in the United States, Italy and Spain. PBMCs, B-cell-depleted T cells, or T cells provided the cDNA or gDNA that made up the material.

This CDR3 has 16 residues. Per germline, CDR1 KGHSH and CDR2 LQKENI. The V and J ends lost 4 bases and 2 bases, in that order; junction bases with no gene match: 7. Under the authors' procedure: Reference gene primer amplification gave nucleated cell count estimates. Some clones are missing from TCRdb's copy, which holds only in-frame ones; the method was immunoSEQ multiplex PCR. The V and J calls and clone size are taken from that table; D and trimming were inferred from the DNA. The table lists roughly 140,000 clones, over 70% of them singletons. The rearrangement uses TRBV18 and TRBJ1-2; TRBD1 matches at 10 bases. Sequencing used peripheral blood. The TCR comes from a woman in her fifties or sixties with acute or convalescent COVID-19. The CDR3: CASSRFGTGENYGYTF. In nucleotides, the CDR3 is TGTGCCAGCTCACGCTTCGGGACAGGGGAGAACTATGGCTACACCTTC.